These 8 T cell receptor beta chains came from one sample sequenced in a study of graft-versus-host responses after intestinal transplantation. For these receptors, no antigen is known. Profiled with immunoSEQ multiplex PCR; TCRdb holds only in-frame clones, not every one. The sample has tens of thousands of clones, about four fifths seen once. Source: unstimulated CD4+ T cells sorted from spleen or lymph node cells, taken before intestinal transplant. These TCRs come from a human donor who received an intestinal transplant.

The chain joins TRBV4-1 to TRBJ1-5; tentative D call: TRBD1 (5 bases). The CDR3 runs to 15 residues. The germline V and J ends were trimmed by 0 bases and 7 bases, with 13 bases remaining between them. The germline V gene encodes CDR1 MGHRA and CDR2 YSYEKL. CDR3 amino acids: CASSQEESGPQPQHF. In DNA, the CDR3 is TGCGCCAGCAGCCAAGAGGAGTCGGGGCCCCAGCCCCAGCATTTT.

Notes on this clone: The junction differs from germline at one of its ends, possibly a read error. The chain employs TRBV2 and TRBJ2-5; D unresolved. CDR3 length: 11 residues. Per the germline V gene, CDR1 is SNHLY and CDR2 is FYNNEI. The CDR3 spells CASSGPLGLDF. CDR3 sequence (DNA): TGTGCCAGCAGTGGACCCCTCGGTTTGGACTTC.

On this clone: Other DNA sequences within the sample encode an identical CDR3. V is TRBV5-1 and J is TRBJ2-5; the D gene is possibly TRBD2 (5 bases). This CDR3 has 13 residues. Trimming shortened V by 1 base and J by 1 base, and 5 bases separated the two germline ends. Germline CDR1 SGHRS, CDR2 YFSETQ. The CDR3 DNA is TGCGCCAGCAGCTTGACTAGCCAAGAGACCCAGTACTTC. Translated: CASSLTSQETQYF.

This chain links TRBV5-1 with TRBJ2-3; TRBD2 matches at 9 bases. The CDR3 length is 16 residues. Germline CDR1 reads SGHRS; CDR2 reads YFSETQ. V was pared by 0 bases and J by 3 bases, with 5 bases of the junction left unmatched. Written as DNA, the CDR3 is TGCGCCAGCAGCTTGGTAGCTAGCGGGGCTACAGATACGCAGTATTTT. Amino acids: CASSLVASGATDTQYF. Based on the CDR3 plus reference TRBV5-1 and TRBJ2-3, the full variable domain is KAGVTQTPRYLIKTRGQQVTLSCSPISGHRSVSWYQQTPGQGLQFLFEYFSETQRNKGNFPGRFSGRQFSNSRSEMNVSTLELGDSALYLCASSLVASGATDTQYFGPGTRLTVL.

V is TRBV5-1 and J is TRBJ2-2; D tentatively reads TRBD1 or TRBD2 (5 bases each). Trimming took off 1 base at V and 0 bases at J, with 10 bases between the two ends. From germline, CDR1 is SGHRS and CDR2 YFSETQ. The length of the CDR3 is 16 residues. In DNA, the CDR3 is TGCGCCAGCAGCTTGAAAGCGGACACGAACACCGGGGAGCTGTTTTTT. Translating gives CASSLKADTNTGELFF. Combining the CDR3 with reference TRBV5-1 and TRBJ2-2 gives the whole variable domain KAGVTQTPRYLIKTRGQQVTLSCSPISGHRSVSWYQQTPGQGLQFLFEYFSETQRNKGNFPGRFSGRQFSNSRSEMNVSTLELGDSALYLCASSLKADTNTGELFFGEGSRLTVL.

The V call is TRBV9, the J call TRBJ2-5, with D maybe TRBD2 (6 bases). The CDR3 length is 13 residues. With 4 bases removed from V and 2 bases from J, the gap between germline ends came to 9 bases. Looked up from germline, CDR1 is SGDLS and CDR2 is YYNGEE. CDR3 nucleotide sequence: TGTGCCAGCAGCTTTAGCGGTCAAGAGACCCAGTACTTC. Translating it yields CASSFSGQETQYF.

CDR3 residues: CASSRGQAGVGDGYTF. In DNA, the CDR3 is TGTGCCAGCAGCAGGGGACAGGCGGGCGTCGGAGATGGCTACACCTTC. This chain connects TRBV5-5 to TRBJ1-2; 8 nucleotides match TRBD1. Germline lookup yields CDR1 SGHKS and CDR2 YYEKEE (reference sequence). The CDR3 has 16 amino acids. V lost 4 bases, J lost 6 bases, and 14 bases stayed unmatched.

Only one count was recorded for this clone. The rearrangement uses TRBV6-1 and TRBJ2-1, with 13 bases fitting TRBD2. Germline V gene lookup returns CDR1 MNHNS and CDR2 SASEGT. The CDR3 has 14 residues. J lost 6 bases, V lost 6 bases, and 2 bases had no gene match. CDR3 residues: CASRRTSGSNEQFF. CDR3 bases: TGTGCCAGCAGACGGACTAGCGGGAGCAATGAGCAGTTCTTC.